This T cell receptor (beta chain) was recorded in a study of response to subunit inactivated influenza vaccine. Trimming pared 1 base from V and 10 bases from J, leaving 5 bases between. Germline V lookup: CDR1 SGHTA, CDR2 FQGNSA. The CDR3 sequence is 12 residues long. TCRdb redid the calling of the RT-PCR reads with MiXCR, one entry per CDR3 protein. In the table there are a few hundred thousand distinct CDR3 sequences, about 10% of which are singletons. This clonotype was seen at least ten times. The same data also contributed to another study, on T cells expressing NK-cell markers. As that report states: Scientists made TCR beta cDNA using 5'RACE template switching with UMIs. Repertoire data for TCR beta were derived from sorted T cells (CD3+CD56+NKG2C+, CD3+CD56+NKG2C- and CD3+CD56-NKG2C+). One of eight sequenced donors was HCMV-seronegative; the other seven were seropositive.

The J gene is TRBJ1-6, the V gene TRBV7-2; no clear D gene. Sequenced material: PBMCs from blood, taken on the day of vaccination. The TCR was taken from a man over 45 who received an inactivated influenza vaccine. The CDR3 is CASSLDFSPLHF. The CDR3, as DNA: TGTGCCAGCAGCTTAGATTTCTCACCCCTCCACTTT.